The 13 T cell receptor beta chains listed next were all sequenced from one sample in a study of radiotherapy plus CTLA-4 blockade in lung cancer. TCRdb keeps only in-frame clones here, not all; method: immunoSEQ multiplex PCR. The table lists roughly 98,000 clones, 82% of them singletons. This specimen was peripheral blood, taken from a patient treated with radiotherapy plus ipilimumab. The receptor source for this set is a human donor with non-small cell lung cancer who had a partial response to radiotherapy plus ipilimumab.

This chain uses TRBV9 with TRBJ1-2, with 10 bases lining up with TRBD1. This CDR3 is built from 16 residues. Germline values: CDR1 SGDLS, CDR2 YYNGEE. The V and J ends lost 1 base and 3 bases, in that order; junction bases with no gene match: 6. CDR3 sequence reads: CASSVSTGGSDYGYTF. The CDR3 DNA sequence: TGTGCCAGCAGCGTATCGACAGGGGGCAGCGACTATGGCTACACCTTC.

This clone was observed a single time. The chain couples TRBV5-4 to TRBJ2-1; 10 bases agree with TRBD2. The junction had 7 bases not matched to a gene; V was cut back by 3 bases and J by 10 bases. Germline assignment: CDR1 SGHNT and CDR2 YYREEE (reference sequence). This CDR3 contains 14 residues. This chain's CDR3 is CASSSASGSWEQFF. CDR3 DNA: TGTGCCAGCAGCTCCGCTAGCGGGAGTTGGGAGCAGTTCTTC.

The chain recombines TRBV2 with TRBJ2-1; D perhaps matches TRBD1 (6 bases). Germline loops: CDR1 SNHLY, CDR2 FYNNEI. This CDR3 region has 16 residues. Trimming cost V 1 base and J 3 bases, with 13 bases left between them. CDR3 DNA: TGTGCCAGCAGTGAAGGTAGGGACATGGGCTACAATGAGCAGTTCTTC. Amino acid sequence: CASSEGRDMGYNEQFF.

The chain recombines TRBV19 with TRBJ1-5; TRBD1 matches 7 bases. With V trimmed by 7 bases and J by 3 bases, 6 bases remained unmatched. Germline CDR1 LNHDA, CDR2 SQIVND (reference sequence). The CDR3 loop spans 14 amino acids. CDR3 sequence reads: CASTLGQYNQPQHF. In DNA, the CDR3 is TGTGCCAGTACCCTGGGACAGTACAATCAGCCCCAGCATTTT.

This rearrangement joins TRBV7-3 to TRBJ2-7; no clear D gene. Germline lookup yields CDR1 SGHTA and CDR2 FQGTGA. This CDR3 has 12 residues. Trimming removed 4 bases at V and 2 bases at J, with 6 bases between. CDR3 coding DNA: TGTGCCAGCAGCTCCCCAGCCTACGAGCAGTACTTC. Translation gives CASSSPAYEQYF.

The chain employs TRBV28 and TRBJ2-1; 13 positions agree with TRBD2. The CDR3 totals 19 residues. CDR1 is MDHEN, CDR2 SYDVKM, per germline. Trimming cost V 6 bases and J 0 bases; bases outside gene matches: 11. CDR3 sequence (DNA): TGTGCCAGCAGCCCTTATACCAGACTAGCGGGAGGCTCCTACAATGAGCAGTTCTTC. Translated, it gives CASSPYTRLAGGSYNEQFF.

The chain uses TRBV27 and TRBJ2-2; TRBD1 might be the D (6 bases). The germline CDR1 and CDR2 sequences are MNHEY and SMNVEV (reference sequence). The V and J ends lost 6 bases and 3 bases respectively, with 17 bases between them. The CDR3 is 16 residues long. Here the CDR3 DNA reads TGTGCCAGCAGGAGGGGGACAATTGGTTACACCGGGGAGCTGTTTTTT. Residues: CASRRGTIGYTGELFF.

This clone has only a few counts. The genes are TRBV2 and TRBJ2-1; 9 bases are shared with TRBD2. With 3 bases clipped from V and 4 bases from J, the junction kept 7 bases outside the gene matches. This CDR3 is 16 amino acids long. Germline loops: CDR1 SNHLY, CDR2 FYNNEI. The CDR3 bases are TGTGCCAGCAGTGACATGGGACTAGCTTCGTACAATGAGCAGTTCTTC. This gives the protein CASSDMGLASYNEQFF.

The chain recombines TRBV19 with TRBJ1-2; 8 bases are a match to TRBD1. The CDR3 spans 14 residues. Germline V gene lookup returns CDR1 LNHDA and CDR2 SQIVND (reference sequence). V lost 5 bases, J lost 5 bases, and 7 bases stayed unmatched. CDR3 nucleotide sequence: TGTGCCAGTAGTCCAAGGACAGGGATGTATGGCTACACCTTC. It encodes CASSPRTGMYGYTF.

V usage is TRBV6-5 and J usage is TRBJ2-7, with 8 bases fitting TRBD2. This CDR3 has 16 residues. Germline V CDR1 and CDR2: MNHEY, SVGAGI. V shed 2 bases and J 2 bases; nucleotides not matched to a gene: 8. The CDR3 DNA reads TGTGCCAGCAGTTACGCGCTAGCGGGCAAGGCCTACGAGCAGTACTTC. Translating gives CASSYALAGKAYEQYF.

The chain joins TRBV5-8 to TRBJ1-5, with 7 nucleotides matching TRBD1. In germline, CDR1 is SGHTS, CDR2 YDEGEE. The J segment lost 3 bases and the V segment lost 2 bases, leaving 5 bases of the junction unmatched. The CDR3 spans 15 residues. CDR3 loop: CASSFPGQVNQPQHF. CDR3 DNA sequence: TGTGCCAGCAGCTTCCCAGGACAGGTCAATCAGCCCCAGCATTTT.

This rearrangement joins TRBV4-2 to TRBJ1-5, with 7 bases that match TRBD1. Germline assignment: CDR1 LGHNA and CDR2 YNFKEQ. Trimming at V came to 0 bases and at J to 2 bases, leaving 10 bases not matched to a gene. CDR3 length equals 18 residues. The CDR3 is CASSQDLPLGGGNQPQHF. The CDR3 coding sequence is TGTGCCAGCAGCCAAGATCTCCCCCTAGGGGGCGGCAATCAGCCCCAGCATTTT.

The CDR3 DNA reads as TGTGCCAGCTCGCGGTCAGCAAATGAAAAACTGTTTTTT. It encodes CASSRSANEKLFF. The V and J genes are TRBV18 and TRBJ1-4; D unclear. CDR1 is KGHSH and CDR2 is LQKENI in the germline V gene. CDR3 length: 13 amino acids. V was cut by 6 bases and J by 5 bases, with 10 bases left in between.